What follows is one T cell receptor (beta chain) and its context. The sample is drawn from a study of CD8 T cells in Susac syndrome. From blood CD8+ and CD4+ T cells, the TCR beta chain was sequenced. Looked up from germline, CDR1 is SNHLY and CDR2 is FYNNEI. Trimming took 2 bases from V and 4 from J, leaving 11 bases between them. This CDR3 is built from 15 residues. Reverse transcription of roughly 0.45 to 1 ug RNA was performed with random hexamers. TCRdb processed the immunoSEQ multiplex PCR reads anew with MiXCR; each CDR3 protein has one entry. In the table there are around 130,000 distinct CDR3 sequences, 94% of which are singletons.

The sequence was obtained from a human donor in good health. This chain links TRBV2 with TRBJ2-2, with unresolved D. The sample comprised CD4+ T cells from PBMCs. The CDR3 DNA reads TGTGCCAGCAGTGAAATGGCCCTCGGCACCGGGGAGCTGTTTTTT. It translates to CASSEMALGTGELFF.